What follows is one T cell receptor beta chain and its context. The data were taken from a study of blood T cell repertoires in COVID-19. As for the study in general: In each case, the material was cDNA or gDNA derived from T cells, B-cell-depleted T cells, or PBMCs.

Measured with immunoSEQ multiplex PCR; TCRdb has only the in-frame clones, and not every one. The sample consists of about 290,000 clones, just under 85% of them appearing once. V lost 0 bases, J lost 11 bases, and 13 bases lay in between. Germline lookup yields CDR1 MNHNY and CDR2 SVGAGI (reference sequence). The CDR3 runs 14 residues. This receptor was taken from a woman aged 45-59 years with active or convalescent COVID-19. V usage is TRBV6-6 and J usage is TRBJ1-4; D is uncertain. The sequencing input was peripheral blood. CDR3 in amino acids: CASSYSTGAGKLFF. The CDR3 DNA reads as TGTGCCAGCAGTTACTCGACGGGAGCTGGGAAACTGTTTTTT.